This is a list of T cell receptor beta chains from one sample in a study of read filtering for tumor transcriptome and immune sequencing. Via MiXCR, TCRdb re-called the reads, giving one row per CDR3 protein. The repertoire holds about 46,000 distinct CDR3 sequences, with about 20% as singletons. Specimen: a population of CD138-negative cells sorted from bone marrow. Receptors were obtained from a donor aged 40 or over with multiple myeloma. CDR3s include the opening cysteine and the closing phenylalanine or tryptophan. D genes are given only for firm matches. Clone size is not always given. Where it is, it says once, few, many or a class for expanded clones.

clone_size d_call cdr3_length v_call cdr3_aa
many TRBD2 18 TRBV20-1 CSARYRLAGKSSYNEQFF
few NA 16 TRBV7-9 CASSLSSRLPTDTQYF
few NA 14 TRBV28 CASSLIEDTDTQYF
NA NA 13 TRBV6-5 CASFGGEVDGYTF
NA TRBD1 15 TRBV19 CASSKGTGGNQPQHF
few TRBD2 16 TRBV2 CASTSRGGGYYNEQFF
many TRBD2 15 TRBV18 CASSPYSGRDNEQFF
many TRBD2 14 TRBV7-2 CASSGPGLADEQFF
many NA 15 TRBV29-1 CSVEDVGGKGAEAFF
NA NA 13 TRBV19 CASTVSGGNEQFF
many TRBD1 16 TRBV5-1 CASSDSPNRGSGEQFF
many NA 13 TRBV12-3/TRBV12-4 CASSFASYNEQFF
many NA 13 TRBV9 CASSRSSYNEQFF
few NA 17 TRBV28 CASSLNGIRDGQETQYF
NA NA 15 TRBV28 CASSFLENSNQPQHF
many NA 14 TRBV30 CAWSTPLGGSPLHF
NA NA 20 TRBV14 CASSQAWTRSFRIGTDTQYF
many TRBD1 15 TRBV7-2 CASSDRVDSNQPQHF
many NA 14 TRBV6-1 CASSEAFGSQTQYF
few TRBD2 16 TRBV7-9 CASSRIAGTLPYEQYF
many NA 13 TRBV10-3 CAISEGVATEQFF
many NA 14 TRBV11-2 CASSLTGGAGELFF
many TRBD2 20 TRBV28 CASSFGTSGPPRRGTDTQYF
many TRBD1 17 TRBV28 CASSSHSTGALNEKLFF
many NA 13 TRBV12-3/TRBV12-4 CASSPRGDTEAFF
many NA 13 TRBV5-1 CASSSRLGETQYF
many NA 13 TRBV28 CASSLLSKETQYF
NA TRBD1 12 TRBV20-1 CSARDRKETQYF
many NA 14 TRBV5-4 CASSVGGGNNEQFF
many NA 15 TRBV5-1 CASSTSAKRGETQYF
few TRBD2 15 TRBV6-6 CASSYRLAGTDTRYF
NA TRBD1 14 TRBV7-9 CASSRTGTNQPQHF
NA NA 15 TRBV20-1 CSATNRDGSYNEQFF
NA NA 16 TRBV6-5 CASSGSAGGLSYEQYF
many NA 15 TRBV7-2 CASSQVSSSSYEQYF
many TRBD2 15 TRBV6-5 CASSYRGSSTDTQYF
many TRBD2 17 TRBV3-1 CASSQAGTSGRYNEQFF
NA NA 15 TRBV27 CASSLKTRPTVTQYF
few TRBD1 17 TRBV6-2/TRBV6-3 CASSPAGQGFAYNEQFF
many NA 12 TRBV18 CASSPPWSEQFF
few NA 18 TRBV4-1 CASSQTYLDGYSNQPQHF
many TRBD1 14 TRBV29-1 CSVEATGGHYGYTF
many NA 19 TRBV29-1 CSVEVGRPMSSSPAHEQFF
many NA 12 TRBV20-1 CSARYGPTEAFF
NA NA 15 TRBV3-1 CASSRPMGGQESQYF
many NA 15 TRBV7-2 CASSVGTANTGELFF
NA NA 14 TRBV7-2 CASSLNRGSYEQYF
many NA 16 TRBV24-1 CATSDPGSPGRGEQFF
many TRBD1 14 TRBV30 CAWTKQGANEKLFF
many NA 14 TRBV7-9 CASSPLGRTYEQYF
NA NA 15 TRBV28 CASSLPSGGNQPQHF
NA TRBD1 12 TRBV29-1 CRGSKGANDQFF
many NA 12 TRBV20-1 CSARDHTGELFF
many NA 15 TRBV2 CASSEAQPGANVLTF